These 17 T cell receptor beta chains came from one sample sequenced in a study of technical replicates of blood from a few donors. Using immunoSEQ multiplex PCR, the repertoire was profiled, and TCRdb retains in-frame clones only, with some absent. The sample lists about 97,000 clones; about 95% were seen once. Source material: T cells isolated from PBMCs. The receptors originated from a human donor in good health.

This clone was counted once. CDR3 loop: CASSLYTTGMNTEAFF. DNA of the CDR3: TGTGCCAGCAGCCTATACACGACAGGAATGAACACTGAAGCTTTCTTT. This chain joins TRBV7-8 and TRBJ1-1, with D perhaps matching TRBD1 (6 bases). This CDR3 region has 16 residues. Per the germline V gene, CDR1 is SGHVS and CDR2 is FQNEAQ. Trimming cost V 5 bases and J 0 bases, with 16 bases left between them.

This chain connects TRBV4-3 to TRBJ2-1, with D possibly TRBD2 on 6 matching bases. With 0 bases removed from V and 0 bases from J, the gap between germline ends came to 21 bases. This CDR3 region has 20 residues. CDR1 and CDR2 (germline): LGHNA, YSLEER. The DNA of the CDR3 is TGCGCCAGCAGCCAAGAGTGGGTAGCGGCTTACTCCAGCTCCTACAATGAGCAGTTCTTC. Encoded protein: CASSQEWVAAYSSSYNEQFF.

The rearrangement links TRBV4-3 to TRBJ2-2; D perhaps matches TRBD1 (6 bases). The V gene lost 3 bases and the J gene lost 3 bases, with 23 bases spanning the gap. Per the germline V gene, CDR1 is LGHNA and CDR2 is YSLEER. The CDR3 sequence is 19 residues long. Here the CDR3 reads CASSHPRGHRVWDTGELFF. CDR3 in DNA: TGCGCCAGCAGCCATCCCCGGGGTCACAGGGTTTGGGACACCGGGGAGCTGTTTTTT.

The chain uses TRBV13 and TRBJ2-7, with D perhaps matching TRBD1 (6 bases). Germline lookup yields CDR1 PRHDT and CDR2 FYEKMQ (reference sequence). This CDR3 is built from 15 residues. V was trimmed by 5 bases and J by 0 bases, leaving 14 bases between them. In nucleotides, the CDR3 is TGTGCCAGCAGCCATACGACAGGTGTCTCCTACGAGCAGTACTTC. Translating it yields CASSHTTGVSYEQYF.

The chain couples TRBV5-6 to TRBJ2-5; 7 nucleotides line up with TRBD1. The V and J ends lost 6 bases and 2 bases, in that order; junction bases with no gene match: 7. The CDR3 has 14 residues. Germline-derived CDR1 and CDR2 are SGHDT and YYEEEE. CDR3 residues: CASTLPGQQETQYF. The CDR3 nucleotides are TGTGCCAGCACTCTACCGGGACAGCAAGAGACCCAGTACTTC. Drawing the rest from reference TRBV5-6 and TRBJ2-5, the complete variable domain is DAGVTQSPTHLIKTRGQQVTLRCSPKSGHDTVSWYQQALGQGPQFIFQYYEEEERQRGNFPDRFSGHQFPNYSSELNVNALLLGDSALYLCASTLPGQQETQYFGPGTRLLVL.

V is TRBV9 and J is TRBJ1-5; maybe TRBD1 (5 bases). Germline CDR1 reads SGDLS; CDR2 reads YYNGEE. The CDR3 totals 14 residues. Trimming left V 3 bases short and J 9 bases short, with 16 bases between. The CDR3 sequence: CASSGGGDARPQHF. CDR3 coding DNA: TGTGCCAGCAGCGGGGGAGGGGACGCCCGGCCCCAGCATTTT.

The genes are TRBV27 and TRBJ1-1, with 8 nucleotides matching TRBD1. Germline trimming cut 4 bases from V and 10 bases from J; bases unmatched to any gene: 11. From germline, CDR1 is MNHEY and CDR2 SMNVEV (reference sequence). The CDR3 consists of 14 residues. CDR3 region: CASSSQDRALVAFF. CDR3 coding DNA: TGTGCCAGCAGTTCCCAGGACAGGGCACTAGTAGCTTTCTTT.

The rearrangement links TRBV5-1 to TRBJ2-7; D remains ambiguous. This CDR3 is built from 15 residues. V was pared by 0 bases and J by 3 bases, with 13 bases between. Germline V gene data show CDR1 as SGHRS and CDR2 as YFSETQ. The CDR3 reads CASSLVRASGYEQYF. For the CDR3, the DNA is TGCGCCAGCAGCTTGGTCCGCGCGTCAGGCTACGAGCAGTACTTC.

This chain uses TRBV28 with TRBJ2-7, with 8 bases that match TRBD1. Germline V CDR1 and CDR2: MDHEN, SYDVKM. The CDR3 sequence is 14 residues long. V lost 6 bases, J lost 3 bases, and 7 bases stayed unmatched. The CDR3 region is CASSMDREVYEQYF. The CDR3, as DNA: TGTGCCAGCAGCATGGACAGGGAAGTCTACGAGCAGTACTTC.

Comments on this clone: The junction does not match germline at one end; this may be a read error. This CDR3 is CASSYSQSSYKQYF. The CDR3 DNA is TGTGCCAGCAGTTACTCACAGTCCTCCTACAAGCAGTACTTC. The chain carries TRBV6-5 and TRBJ2-7; D is unresolved. CDR3 length equals 14 residues. CDR1 MNHEY and CDR2 SVGAGI come from the germline V gene.

This clone was seen a single time. The rearrangement joins TRBV7-3 to TRBJ2-7, with TRBD2 matching 8 bases. This CDR3 is 15 amino acids long. Germline V gene data show CDR1 as SGHTA and CDR2 as FQGTGA. V shed 3 bases, J shed 4 bases, and the junction held 8 bases outside the gene matches. CDR3 DNA: TGTGCCAGCAGCTTGACGGGAGGGCCGGGATACGAGCAGTACTTC. It is translated as CASSLTGGPGYEQYF.

The chain joins TRBV9 to TRBJ1-2; TRBD1 matches at 8 bases. The length of the CDR3 is 14 residues. CDR1 and CDR2 from the germline V gene are SGDLS and YYNGEE. V shed 2 bases and J 6 bases; nucleotides not matched to a gene: 6. CDR3 nucleotide sequence: TGTGCCAGCAGCGTTGGCAGGGGGCGCGATGGCTACACCTTC. This sequence encodes CASSVGRGRDGYTF.

The chain is built from TRBV4-2 and TRBJ2-1; 9 bases line up with TRBD2. The length of the CDR3 is 16 residues. Germline CDR1 is LGHNA and CDR2 is YNFKEQ. V lost 3 bases and J lost 1; bases outside the gene matches: 4. In DNA, the CDR3 is TGTGCCAGCAGCCAGAAGCGGGAGGCATCCTACAATGAGCAGTTCTTC. Encoded protein: CASSQKREASYNEQFF.

The rearrangement links TRBV18 to TRBJ2-3, with 8 bases that match TRBD2. Trimming at V came to 2 bases and at J to 1 base, leaving 2 bases not matched to a gene. CDR3 size: 15 residues. CDR1 is KGHSH and CDR2 is LQKENI in the germline V gene. The CDR3 DNA reads TGTGCCAGCTCACCAGAGACTAGCGGCACAGATACGCAGTATTTT. This codes for CASSPETSGTDTQYF.

The chain recombines TRBV2 with TRBJ2-7; 12 nucleotides line up with TRBD1. V dropped 6 bases and J dropped 5; count of bases not matched to a gene: 5. This CDR3 comprises 14 residues. Germline CDR1 is SNHLY and CDR2 is FYNNEI. The CDR3 here is CASREGTGGDEQYF. The CDR3 DNA sequence: TGTGCCAGCAGAGAGGGGACAGGGGGCGACGAGCAGTACTTC.

The CDR3: CASSMETSGIYEQYF. The CDR3 DNA reads as TGTGCCAGTAGTATGGAGACTAGCGGAATCTACGAGCAGTACTTC. The chain uses TRBV19 and TRBJ2-7, with 9 bases matching TRBD2. The CDR3 spans 15 residues. Germline values: CDR1 LNHDA, CDR2 SQIVND (reference sequence). The V gene end was trimmed by 3 bases and the J gene end by 3 bases; junction bases not matched to a gene: 6.

The rearrangement links TRBV7-3 to TRBJ2-1; 9 positions agree with TRBD1. This CDR3 spans 18 amino acids. Trimming cost V 4 bases and J 0 bases; bases outside gene matches: 10. Germline V gives CDR1 SGHTA, CDR2 FQGTGA. CDR3 nucleotides: TGTGCCAGCAGCTCGGGGACAGGGATTATGGACTCCTACAATGAGCAGTTCTTC. Translating gives CASSSGTGIMDSYNEQFF.